The 8 T cell receptor beta chains given below trace back to one sample, sequenced in a study of cytomegalovirus exposure and HLA in healthy donors. Researchers ran the PCR with 60 Vbeta and 13 Jbeta primers. Repertoires were generated with immunoSEQ multiplex PCR, while TCRdb's copy carries only in-frame clones and drops some. The data contain approximately 220,000 clones, approximately 83% of them singletons. The sample consisted of PBMCs. Receptors originate from a girl aged 5-17 years in good health and CMV-seronegative.

For the CDR3, the DNA is TGTGCCAGCCGACGCCAGGGAGGGTCTGGGGCCAACGTCCTGACTTTC. This translates into CASRRQGGSGANVLTF. The V and J genes are TRBV9 and TRBJ2-6; 7 bases are shared with TRBD2. With V trimmed by 7 bases and J by 1 base, 8 bases remained unmatched. The germline V gene has CDR1 SGDLS and CDR2 YYNGEE. The CDR3 runs 16 residues.

The V call is TRBV5-4, the J call TRBJ1-4; 8 bases fit TRBD1. With 2 bases clipped from V and 7 bases from J, the junction kept 4 bases outside the gene matches. The CDR3 extends over 14 amino acids. Germline V gene data show CDR1 as SGHNT and CDR2 as YYREEE (reference sequence). The CDR3 DNA follows: TGTGCCAGCAGCTTACAGGGGGAGAGTGAAAAACTGTTTTTT. Protein product: CASSLQGESEKLFF. The entire variable domain, with the rest obtained from reference TRBV5-4 and TRBJ1-4, is as follows: ETGVTQSPTHLIKTRGQQVTLRCSSQSGHNTVSWYQQALGQGPQFIFQYYREEENGRGNFPPRFSGLQFPNYSSELNVNALELDDSALYLCASSLQGESEKLFFGSGTQLSVL.

This chain joins TRBV5-5 and TRBJ2-7; 9 nucleotides align to TRBD1. The germline gives CDR1 SGHKS, CDR2 YYEKEE (reference sequence). The CDR3 covers 16 residues. Trimming cost V 1 base and J 6 bases; bases outside gene matches: 11. The CDR3 nucleotides read TGTGCCAGCAGCTTGAGGTGGGACAGGGAGCGTCGCGAGCAGTACTTC. This codes for CASSLRWDRERREQYF.

The V gene is TRBV27, the J gene TRBJ1-1; D gene ambiguous. This CDR3 is built from 15 residues. Germline V gene lookup returns CDR1 MNHEY and CDR2 SMNVEV (reference sequence). The germline V and J ends were trimmed by 2 bases and 0 bases, with 10 bases remaining between them. For the CDR3, the DNA is TGTGCCAGCAGTTTAGTACCCAGGTTGAACACTGAAGCTTTCTTT. This sequence encodes CASSLVPRLNTEAFF.

This clone was detected only once. The CDR3 coding sequence is TGTGCCTGGAGTGCCCAGTGGGAGGGGGGCTACACCTTC. The encoded protein is CAWSAQWEGGYTF. This chain links TRBV30 with TRBJ1-2; tentatively, D is TRBD1 (5 bases). Trimming cost V 1 base and J 8 bases, with 14 bases left between them. Germline V CDR1 and CDR2: GTSNPN, SVGIG (reference sequence). This CDR3 contains 13 residues.

The J gene is TRBJ1-5, the V gene TRBV29-1; possible D gene TRBD1, 6 bases. The V end was cut by 6 bases, the J end by 3 bases, with 12 bases between. The CDR3 loop spans 13 amino acids. Germline V lookup: CDR1 SQVTM, CDR2 ANQGSEA. The CDR3: CSVRDTLNQPQHF. The CDR3 nucleotides read TGCAGCGTCCGGGACACACTCAATCAGCCCCAGCATTTT.

With regard to this clone: The junction and the germline gene differ at one end; a read error may be behind it. The CDR3 here is CSSSLGSPVRGGTEAFF. In DNA form, the CDR3 reads TGTTCCAGCAGCCTAGGATCCCCCGTGAGAGGAGGCACTGAAGCTTTCTTT. The chain joins TRBV7-9 to TRBJ1-1; D is uncertain. CDR1 is SEHNR, CDR2 FQNEAQ, per germline (reference sequence). This CDR3 is built from 17 residues. Full variable domain (missing parts from reference TRBV7-9 and TRBJ1-1): DTGVSQNPRHKITKRGQNVTFRCDPISEHNRLYWYRQTLGQGPEFLTYFQNEAQLEKSRLLSDRFSAERPKGSFSTLEIQRTEQGDSAMYLCSSSLGSPVRGGTEAFFGQGTRLTVV.

Only one count was recorded for this clone. This rearrangement joins TRBV6-1 to TRBJ2-1, with TRBD2 identical over 8 bases. In germline, CDR1 is MNHNS, CDR2 SASEGT. CDR3 length equals 13 residues. V trimming: 6 bases; J trimming: 7 bases; junction bases outside the gene matches: 5. CDR3 in amino acids: CASSGGATNEQFF. The CDR3 bases are TGTGCCAGCAGCGGGGGGGCAACGAATGAGCAGTTCTTC.